The 20 T cell receptor beta chains below were found in one sample sequenced in a study of radiotherapy plus CTLA-4 blockade in lung cancer. The data were produced by immunoSEQ multiplex PCR, yet TCRdb's version contains in-frame clones alone and is incomplete. The sample records 70,000 to 90,000 clones, about 88% being singletons. This specimen consisted of peripheral blood, obtained from a patient treated with radiotherapy plus ipilimumab. All receptors come from a human donor with non-small cell lung cancer who had stable disease on radiotherapy plus ipilimumab.

The J gene is TRBJ2-5, the V gene TRBV18; D possibly corresponds to TRBD2 (6 bases). The tail of the sequence fits TRBJ2-7 better, so the J call may be wrong. This CDR3 spans 14 amino acids. The germline V gene encodes CDR1 KGHSH and CDR2 LQKENI. In DNA form, the CDR3 reads TGTGCCAGCTCCTACCGGGACTCGTCCTACGAGCAGTACTTC. Amino acid sequence: CASSYRDSSYEQYF.

The CDR3 DNA is TGTGCCAGCAGTATACGGGGTCAGGGAGGGGGAGAGACCCAGTACTTC. This gives the protein CASSIRGQGGGETQYF. V is TRBV2 and J is TRBJ2-5, with D possibly TRBD2 on 7 matching bases. CDR1 and CDR2 (germline): SNHLY, FYNNEI. This CDR3 has 16 residues. Deletions cut 5 bases from V and 4 bases from J, with 20 bases between.

A single count supports this clone. The V gene is TRBV30, the J gene TRBJ1-1; unclear D gene. V gave up 4 bases and J gave up 5 bases, with 8 bases separating them. This CDR3 contains 11 residues. CDR1 is GTSNPN and CDR2 is SVGIG in the germline V gene (reference sequence). The CDR3 here is CAWTPLTEAFF. In nucleotides, the CDR3 is TGTGCCTGGACCCCTTTGACTGAAGCTTTCTTT.

The genes are TRBV11-1 and TRBJ2-2, with D perhaps TRBD1 (6 bases). Germline CDR1 and CDR2: SGHAT and FQDESV (reference sequence). The ends were cut back, 5 bases at V and 7 bases at J, with 17 bases in the middle. The CDR3 runs 15 residues. The CDR3 nucleotides are TGTGCCAGCAGCACGTCACAGGGTTCGAGCGGGGAGCTGTTTTTT. Translating gives CASSTSQGSSGELFF.

The chain is built from TRBV11-2 and TRBJ2-1; 7 bases are a match to TRBD2. The CDR3 length is 14 residues. J gave up 2 bases and V 4 bases, and 2 bases lay outside the gene matches. Germline CDR1 and CDR2: SGHAT and FQNNGV. This CDR3 reads CASSYGTTYNEQFF. Here the CDR3 DNA reads TGTGCCAGCAGCTACGGGACTACCTACAATGAGCAGTTCTTC.

This chain links TRBV19 with TRBJ1-2; 9 bases match TRBD1. Germline values: CDR1 LNHDA, CDR2 SQIVND (reference sequence). The trim removed 5 bases at V and 3 bases at J, leaving 16 bases unmatched. The CDR3 consists of 18 residues. CDR3 bases: TGTGCCAGTAGTCCCAGTTCCGGGACAGGGTATATGGACTATGGCTACACCTTC. Residues: CASSPSSGTGYMDYGYTF.

The chain has TRBV18 and TRBJ1-4; no clear D gene. The CDR3 sequence is 16 residues long. The germline CDR1 and CDR2 sequences are KGHSH and LQKENI. Deletions cut 3 bases from V and 6 bases from J, with 17 bases between. The CDR3 nucleotides read TGTGCCAGCTCACCTAAACGACCTGGTAAAGATGAAAAACTGTTTTTT. Translating it yields CASSPKRPGKDEKLFF.

This clone was seen once. The chain employs TRBV5-1 and TRBJ2-3; D gene unclear. The CDR3 covers 14 residues. V dropped 2 bases and J dropped 2 bases, with 9 bases sitting between them. The germline gives CDR1 SGHRS, CDR2 YFSETQ. The CDR3 protein is CASSFGRPTDTQYF. The CDR3 region has the DNA TGCGCCAGCAGCTTCGGCAGACCCACAGATACGCAGTATTTT.

CDR3 protein: CASSPGTGSRKTQYF. CDR3 in DNA: TGTGCCAGCAGTCCCGGGACAGGGTCAAGGAAGACCCAGTACTTC. The V gene is TRBV28, the J gene TRBJ2-5; TRBD1 aligns across 9 bases. The length of the CDR3 is 15 residues. Germline trimming cut 5 bases from V and 6 bases from J; bases unmatched to any gene: 10. Germline lookup yields CDR1 MDHEN and CDR2 SYDVKM.

The J gene is TRBJ1-1, the V gene TRBV9; D is unresolved. CDR3 length equals 11 residues. The V and J ends lost 4 bases and 8 bases respectively, with 9 bases between them. Germline assignment: CDR1 SGDLS and CDR2 YYNGEE. The CDR3 DNA sequence: TGTGCCAGCAGCCCCTCGGACGAAGCTTTCTTT. Residues: CASSPSDEAFF.

This rearrangement joins TRBV27 to TRBJ2-2; D is uncertain. Trimming took 2 bases from V and 1 from J, leaving 2 bases between them. The CDR3 consists of 13 residues. From germline, CDR1 is MNHEY and CDR2 SMNVEV (reference sequence). The CDR3 is CASSLENTGELFF. As DNA, the CDR3 is TGTGCCAGCAGTTTAGAGAACACCGGGGAGCTGTTTTTT.

CDR3 coding DNA: TGTGCCAGCAACCCGACAGCCTCTGGAAACACCATATATTTT. Translated: CASNPTASGNTIYF. The chain joins TRBV6-6 to TRBJ1-3; perhaps TRBD1 as D (5 bases). The CDR3 covers 14 residues. Trimming removed 7 bases at V and 0 bases at J, with 10 bases between. Looked up from germline, CDR1 is MNHNY and CDR2 is SVGAGI (reference sequence).

The chain recombines TRBV30 with TRBJ1-1, with D hard to call. The CDR3 covers 13 residues. Trimming pared 0 bases from V and 6 bases from J, leaving 11 bases between. In germline, CDR1 is GTSNPN, CDR2 SVGIG (reference sequence). The CDR3 nucleotides read TGTGCCTGGAGTGTATCGGGTACTTCTGAAGCTTTCTTT. This gives the protein CAWSVSGTSEAFF.

The rearrangement links TRBV7-9 to TRBJ1-6, with D possibly matching TRBD1 (6 bases). Germline CDR1 is SEHNR and CDR2 is FQNEAQ (reference sequence). V dropped 0 bases and J dropped 10 bases, with 13 bases sitting between them. This CDR3 spans 15 amino acids. CDR3 protein: CASSLASGVRSPLHF. As DNA, the CDR3 is TGTGCCAGCAGCTTAGCTTCAGGGGTTCGATCACCCCTCCACTTT.

The J gene is TRBJ1-6, the V gene TRBV10-2; possibly TRBD1 for D (6 bases). V lost 6 bases and J 6 bases, leaving 6 bases between the germline ends. Germline loops: CDR1 WSHSY, CDR2 SAAADI. The CDR3 totals 12 residues. CDR3 in amino acids: CASRDSNSPLHF. The CDR3 DNA is TGCGCCAGCAGGGACAGTAATTCACCCCTCCACTTT.

The chain carries TRBV5-1 and TRBJ2-7, with D hard to call. CDR3 length: 13 amino acids. Germline CDR1 is SGHRS and CDR2 is YFSETQ. Trimming pared 6 bases from V and 1 base from J, leaving 11 bases between. Here the CDR3 reads CASTNPVSYEQYF. DNA for the CDR3: TGCGCCAGCACTAACCCAGTTTCCTACGAGCAGTACTTC.

As concerns this clone: Other DNA sequences in the same sample also yield this CDR3. The chain has TRBV28 and TRBJ2-7; D not certain. Looked up from germline, CDR1 is MDHEN and CDR2 is SYDVKM. CDR3 size: 11 residues. Trimming left V 5 bases short and J 4 bases short, with 6 bases between. The DNA of the CDR3 is TGTGCCAGCAGTCTCCGTTACGAGCAGTACTTC. This translates into CASSLRYEQYF.

This clone was counted once. The CDR3 sequence: CASSEFKGGEQYF. As DNA, the CDR3 is TGTGCCAGCAGTGAATTCAAAGGGGGGGAGCAGTACTTC. V gene TRBV6-1 combines with J gene TRBJ2-7; D possibly matches TRBD1 or TRBD2 (6 bases each). The V and J ends lost 2 bases and 7 bases respectively, with 12 bases between them. The CDR3 length is 13 residues. The V gene's germline CDR1 is MNHNS and CDR2 SASEGT.

CDR3 bases: TGTGCCAGCAGCGTAGACAACGGGGGAAGTGGCTACACCTTC. Its translation: CASSVDNGGSGYTF. V and J are TRBV9 and TRBJ1-2; D is perhaps TRBD1 (5 bases). V lost 0 bases, J lost 7 bases, and 13 bases lay in between. Germline values: CDR1 SGDLS, CDR2 YYNGEE. The CDR3 loop spans 14 amino acids. The variable domain in full, with the rest retrieved from reference TRBV9 and TRBJ1-2, is DSGVTQTPKHLITATGQRVTLRCSPRSGDLSVYWYQQSLDQGLQFLIQYYNGEERAKGNILERFSAQQFPDLHSELNLSSLELGDSALYFCASSVDNGGSGYTFGSGTRLTVV.

This chain's CDR3 is CASSLSSNNEQFF. Written as DNA, the CDR3 is TGTGCCAGCAGCTTATCTTCGAACAATGAGCAGTTCTTC. The chain combines TRBV11-1 with TRBJ2-1, with D uncertain. V was pared by 2 bases and J by 5 bases, with 7 bases between. Germline V gene data show CDR1 as SGHAT and CDR2 as FQDESV (reference sequence). CDR3 size: 13 residues.